The present entry profiles one T cell receptor (beta chain) with its context. What it binds is unknown. This may be a read error, as it is one base from a much larger clone. The source of the sample is a study of Graves' ophthalmopathy and Graves' hyperthyroidism. About the study: Researchers obtained peripheral blood at initial diagnosis, before any treatment had begun.

Patients were diagnosed from clinical symptoms, serum thyroxine, TRAb, thyroid ultrasound and orbital computed tomography. RNA transcripts provided the template for amplifying TCR beta CDR3 regions. HTBI primers were used in a first-round RT-PCR, which preceded a second-round multiplex PCR. TCRdb reprocessed the multiplex PCR reads with MiXCR, giving one entry per CDR3 protein. The sample includes 200,000 to 250,000 distinct CDR3 sequences, 20% to 25% of them seen just once. CDR1 and CDR2 from the germline V gene are SQVTM and ANQGSEA. The length of the CDR3 is 14 residues. General study points: Ophthalmopathy progression was predicted by the model at less than 71% sensitivity and 72% to 75% specificity.

The origin of this receptor is a woman aged 45-65 years with Graves' ophthalmopathy. The specimen was peripheral blood. This rearrangement joins TRBV29-1 to TRBJ2-7, with 8 bases matching TRBD2. As DNA, the CDR3 is TGCGGCGTTGCAGGGGATCGGGAGGGCCCCGAGCAGTACTTC. Protein: CGVAGDREGPEQYF.